The next 14 T cell receptor beta chains were all read from a single sample in a study of response to subunit inactivated influenza vaccine. Using its own MiXCR run on the RT-PCR reads, TCRdb lists one record per CDR3 protein. The sample lists around 570,000 distinct CDR3 sequences; 11% were seen once. These records were also assigned to another study, of T cells expressing NK-cell markers. As reported in that work: For TCR beta, cDNA was produced by 5'RACE template switching with UMIs.

Sample: PBMCs from blood, taken on the day of vaccination. These receptors all stem from a man over 45 who received an inactivated influenza vaccine.

This clonotype came up a few times. This chain uses TRBV12-3 or TRBV12-4 with TRBJ2-7; 11 bases fit TRBD2. V lost 5 bases, J lost 4 bases, and 13 bases stayed unmatched. This CDR3 is 17 amino acids long. The chain's CDR3 is CASSNSLTSGGRYEQYF. CDR3 sequence (DNA): TGTGCCAGCAGTAATTCCCTCACTAGCGGGGGTCGGTACGAGCAGTACTTC.

The genes are TRBV5-1 and TRBJ2-1; D unclear. The CDR3 is 11 residues long. Germline V gene lookup returns CDR1 SGHRS and CDR2 YFSETQ. V lost 3 bases and J lost 10, with 8 bases in between. CDR3 sequence reads: CASSSWVEQFF. In DNA form, the CDR3 reads TGCGCCAGCAGCTCCTGGGTCGAGCAGTTCTTC.

To note about this clonotype: This may arise from a read error, as a much more abundant clone is one base away. V and J are TRBV12-3 or TRBV12-4 and TRBJ2-1; no definite D call. The last part of the DNA fits TRBJ2-7 better; the J call may be wrong. CDR3 length: 15 amino acids. The CDR3 nucleotides read TGTGCCAGCAGTTCCAGAGCTATCTCCTACAATGAGCAGTACTTC. Protein: CASSSRAISYNEQYF.

The gene calls are TRBV7-9 and TRBJ2-3, with D tentatively TRBD1 (5 bases). The CDR3 contains 16 residues. The V gene lost 1 base and the J gene lost 2 bases, with 13 bases spanning the gap. CDR1 SEHNR and CDR2 FQNEAQ come from the germline V gene (reference sequence). CDR3 sequence: CASSLEWLRVTDTQYF. DNA of the CDR3: TGTGCCAGCAGCTTAGAGTGGCTCAGGGTCACAGATACGCAGTATTTT.

The chain carries TRBV6-5 and TRBJ2-1; 10 bases line up with TRBD2. Germline V CDR1 and CDR2: MNHEY, SVGAGI. The CDR3 sequence is 15 residues long. The ends lost 4 bases at V and 8 bases at J; junction bases unmatched: 8. CDR3 protein: CASSSPGLALDEQFF. As DNA, the CDR3 is TGTGCCAGCAGTTCTCCGGGACTAGCGTTGGATGAGCAGTTCTTC.

This chain joins TRBV18 and TRBJ1-2; 7 bases agree with TRBD1. With V trimmed by 5 bases and J by 2 bases, 5 bases remained unmatched. CDR3 length equals 14 residues. Germline V gene data show CDR1 as KGHSH and CDR2 as LQKENI. The CDR3 reads CASSAGTDNYGYTF. CDR3 DNA: TGTGCCAGCTCAGCTGGGACAGACAACTATGGCTACACCTTC.

This chain uses TRBV7-9 with TRBJ2-1; perhaps TRBD1 as D (6 bases). Germline CDR1 SEHNR, CDR2 FQNEAQ (reference sequence). The CDR3 has 15 residues. Trimming took 4 bases from V and 10 from J, leaving 20 bases between them. CDR3 DNA sequence: TGTGCCAGCAGCTCGGACAGAGTCTACCTCTACGAGCAGTTCTTC. This encodes CASSSDRVYLYEQFF.

This clonotype has a handful of counts. V usage is TRBV12-3 or TRBV12-4 and J usage is TRBJ2-3, with D unresolved. The CDR3 has 15 amino acids. The V and J ends lost 1 base and 0 bases respectively, with 8 bases between them. CDR3 sequence (DNA): TGTGCCAGCAGTTTAGGGCACCGTAGCACAGATACGCAGTATTTT. It is translated as CASSLGHRSTDTQYF.

This clonotype was observed a handful of times. The chain couples TRBV18 to TRBJ1-1, with TRBD1 identical over 10 bases. Germline V gene data show CDR1 as KGHSH and CDR2 as LQKENI. The CDR3 is 17 residues long. J gave up 4 bases and V 0 bases, and 8 bases lay outside the gene matches. The CDR3: CASSPPRQGQGITEAFF. DNA for the CDR3: TGTGCCAGCTCACCACCAAGGCAGGGACAGGGGATCACTGAAGCTTTCTTT.

This clonotype has a count of ten or more. The gene calls are TRBV14 and TRBJ2-3; D possibly corresponds to TRBD1 (6 bases). In germline, CDR1 is SGHDN, CDR2 FVKESK. V was pared by 3 bases and J by 1 base, with 8 bases between. There are 14 residues in the CDR3. CDR3 DNA sequence: TGTGCCAGCAGCCAGGACAGACGCACAGATACGCAGTATTTT. The encoded protein is CASSQDRRTDTQYF.

The V call is TRBV20-1, the J call TRBJ2-1; D may be TRBD2 (5 bases). The length of the CDR3 is 13 residues. V was pared by 5 bases and J by 7 bases, with 15 bases between. Germline V gene sequence: CDR1 DFQATT, CDR2 SNEGSKA (reference sequence). The CDR3 spells CSAPRWSGNEQFF. The DNA of the CDR3 is TGCAGTGCTCCCCGTTGGTCGGGGAATGAGCAGTTCTTC.

This clonotype was detected many times. V and J are TRBV5-1 and TRBJ2-7, with TRBD1 matching over 10 bases. V gave up 0 bases and J gave up 5 bases; unmatched junction bases: 5. CDR3 size: 15 residues. Per the germline V gene, CDR1 is SGHRS and CDR2 is YFSETQ. The CDR3 loop reads CASSLGTGGFDEQYF. The CDR3 nucleotides are TGCGCCAGCAGCTTGGGGACAGGGGGTTTCGACGAGCAGTACTTC.

The chain joins TRBV4-3 to TRBJ2-7; D might be TRBD2 (5 bases). This CDR3 is 15 amino acids long. CDR1 is LGHNA, CDR2 YSLEER, per germline. Trimming removed 4 bases at V and 2 bases at J, with 15 bases between. In DNA, the CDR3 is TGCGCCAGCAGCCTCAGCGCGAGCGGACCCTACGAGCAGTACTTC. Translated: CASSLSASGPYEQYF.

In its sample, this clonotype was seen a few times. The chain links TRBV28 to TRBJ2-5, with TRBD2 identical over 8 bases. Germline V gene lookup returns CDR1 MDHEN and CDR2 SYDVKM. After removal of 7 bases from V and 7 bases from J, the junction contained 14 bases not matched to a gene. The CDR3 consists of 15 residues. CDR3 coding DNA: TGTGCCAGCACCTTAGATCGGGTTGCGGGGGGGACCCAGTACTTC. Amino acids: CASTLDRVAGGTQYF.